The clone carrying this T cell receptor beta chain has more than one count but fewer than ten. Sequencing was performed with immunoSEQ multiplex PCR; in TCRdb, only in-frame clones are kept and a portion is missing. The data hold over 65,000 clones, with approximately 84% observed a single time. These data originate in a study of neoadjuvant anti-PD-1 for oral cavity cancer. Background on the study: Nivolumab at 3 mg/kg was mostly given biweekly, three to four doses, pre-surgery. Patients without progression got a fourth dose around day 43.

V was shortened by 0 bases and J by 2 bases, with 9 bases between the two germline ends. This CDR3 contains 16 residues. Germline assignment: CDR1 SGHDT and CDR2 YYEEEE. Time point here: after neoadjuvant nivolumab, at surgical resection. Analysis of PBMCs was direct, with no culture step. This receptor was identified in a person aged 35-80 years with oral cavity squamous cell carcinoma. The chain employs TRBV5-6 and TRBJ2-6; D may be TRBD1 or TRBD2 (6 bases each). The sequenced sample was PBMCs, obtained after nivolumab (anti-PD-1) treatment. CDR3 in DNA: TGTGCCAGCAGCTTGGAGAGGGGGGCTGGGGCCAACGTCCTGACTTTC. This codes for CASSLERGAGANVLTF. Full variable domain (rest looked up from reference TRBV5-6 and TRBJ2-6): DAGVTQSPTHLIKTRGQQVTLRCSPKSGHDTVSWYQQALGQGPQFIFQYYEEEERQRGNFPDRFSGHQFPNYSSELNVNALLLGDSALYLCASSLERGAGANVLTFGAGSRLTVL.